Listed below are T cell receptor beta chains from one sample, sequenced in a study of T cells after yellow fever vaccination. From the 5' RACE reads, TCRdb called clonotypes with MiXCR, one entry per CDR3 protein. The data show a few hundred thousand distinct CDR3 sequences, with about 5% seen just once and around 3.5% held by the top ten. The sample in question was CD4+ T cells sorted from PBMCs, obtained on the day of the yellow fever booster vaccination. The receptors here all came from a young man who received the YFV17D yellow fever vaccine. CDR3s include the opening cysteine and the closing phenylalanine or tryptophan. Each record gives: V gene, CDR3 protein.

>TRBV7-8
CASSQSGLGKLFF
>TRBV4-3
CASSQEGGDEQYF
>TRBV19
CASSRGTSGGAPYNEQFF
>TRBV30
CAWSVTRNRIGYGYTF
>TRBV5-1
CASSGGQETDTQYF
>TRBV28
CASSLPGQRKLNTEAFF
>TRBV12-3/TRBV12-4
CASSKRASASTDTQYF
>TRBV28
CASSGGTPDTQYF
>TRBV5-1
CASSLGHGTGITDTQYF
>TRBV5-1
CASSFSNRGITDTQYF
>TRBV19
CASTPGGGYTEAFF
>TRBV5-1
CASSFGGFNYGYTF
>TRBV4-2
CASSTGTGGQNIQYF
>TRBV12-3/TRBV12-4
CASRGTGRTEAFF
>TRBV12-3/TRBV12-4
CASSPTGTSGGSEQYF
>TRBV29-1
CSGGNYQETQYF
>TRBV5-1
CASSTFGEQFF
>TRBV12-3/TRBV12-4
CASSFWSNGYTF
>TRBV6-5
CASSYSQGGDTEAFF
>TRBV9
CASSAQGGTDTQYF
>TRBV6-5
CASSGTGNYGYTF
>TRBV7-8
CASSQRTGGSGNTIYF
>TRBV6-1
CASSEARTGNTEAFF
>TRBV7-2
CASSFRMADHEQFF
>TRBV12-3/TRBV12-4
CASSLLEGEKLFF
>TRBV18
CASSPPAGPLTDTQYF
>TRBV9
CASSVSRADTQYF
>TRBV7-3
CASSLNPGSGTQYF